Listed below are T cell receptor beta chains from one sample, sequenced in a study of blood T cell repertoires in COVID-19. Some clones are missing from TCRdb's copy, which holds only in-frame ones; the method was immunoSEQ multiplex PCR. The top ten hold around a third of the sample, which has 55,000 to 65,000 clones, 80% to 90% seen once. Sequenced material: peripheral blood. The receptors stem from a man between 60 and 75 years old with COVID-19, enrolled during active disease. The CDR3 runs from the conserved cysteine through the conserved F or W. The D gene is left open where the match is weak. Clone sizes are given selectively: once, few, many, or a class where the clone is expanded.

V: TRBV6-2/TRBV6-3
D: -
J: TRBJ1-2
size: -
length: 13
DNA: TGTGCCAGCAGCGTGCGGGCTAACTATGGCTACACCTTC
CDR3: CASSVRANYGYTF

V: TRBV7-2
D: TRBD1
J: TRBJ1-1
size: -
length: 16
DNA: TGTGCCAGCAGCTCAAGGGACAGGGGGCTCGGGCCTGAAGCTTTCTTT
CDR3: CASSSRDRGLGPEAFF

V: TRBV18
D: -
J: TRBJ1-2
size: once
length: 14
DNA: TGTGCCAGCTCATATCAGGAGGTTAACTATGGCTACACCTTC
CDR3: CASSYQEVNYGYTF

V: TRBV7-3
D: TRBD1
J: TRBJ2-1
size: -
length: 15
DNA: TGTGCCAGCAGCTTAATGGGACAGGGTTACAATGAGCAGTTCTTC
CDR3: CASSLMGQGYNEQFF

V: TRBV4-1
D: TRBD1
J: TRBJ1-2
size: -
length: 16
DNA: TGCGCCAGCAGCCAGGTACAGGGGAAGGGTAACTATGGCTACACCTTC
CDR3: CASSQVQGKGNYGYTF

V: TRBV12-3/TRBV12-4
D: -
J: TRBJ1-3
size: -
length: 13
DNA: TGTGCCAGCAGTTTACACAACGGAAACACCATATATTTT
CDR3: CASSLHNGNTIYF

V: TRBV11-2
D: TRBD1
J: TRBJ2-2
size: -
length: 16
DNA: TGTGCCAGCAGACTACTCAGGGGGCGGACCACCGGGGAGCTGTTTTTT
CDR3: CASRLLRGRTTGELFF

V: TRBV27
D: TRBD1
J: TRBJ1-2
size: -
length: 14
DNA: TGTGCCAGCAGTTCCTCCGGGACAGGGGATGGCTACACCTTC
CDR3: CASSSSGTGDGYTF

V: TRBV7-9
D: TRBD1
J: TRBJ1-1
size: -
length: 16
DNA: TGTGCCAGCAGCTTAGTGGGCAGGGGGGTAGGAACTGAAGCTTTCTTT
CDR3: CASSLVGRGVGTEAFF

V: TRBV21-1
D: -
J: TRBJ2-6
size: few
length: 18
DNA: TGTGCCAGCAGCAAATCCCCGACTAGCGGGGCTGGGGCCAACGTCCTGACTTTC
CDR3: CASSKSPTSGAGANVLTF

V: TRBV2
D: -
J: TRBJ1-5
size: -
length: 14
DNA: TGTGCCAGCAAAGAACAGGGAAGCAATCAGCCCCAGCATTTT
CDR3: CASKEQGSNQPQHF

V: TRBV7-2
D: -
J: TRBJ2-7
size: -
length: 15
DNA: TGTGCCAGCAGCTTAAGGGGGAGGGGTCCCTACGAGCAGTACTTC
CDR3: CASSLRGRGPYEQYF

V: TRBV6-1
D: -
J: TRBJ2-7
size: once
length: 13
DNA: TGTGCCAGCAGTGAAGCCAGCTCCTACGAGCAGTACTTC
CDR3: CASSEASSYEQYF

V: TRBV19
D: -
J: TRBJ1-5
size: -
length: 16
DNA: TGTGCCAGTAGTATAAGGGAGGGTTTAGGGAATCAGCCCCAGCATTTT
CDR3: CASSIREGLGNQPQHF

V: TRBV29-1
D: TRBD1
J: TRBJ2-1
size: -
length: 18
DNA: TGCAGCGTCGTGGGACAGGGGTTCAGCCCCATATCCTACAATGAGCAGTTCTTC
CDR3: CSVVGQGFSPISYNEQFF

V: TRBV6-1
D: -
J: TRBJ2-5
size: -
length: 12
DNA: TGTGCCAGCAGTGAAGGCGGGGAGACCCAGTACTTC
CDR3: CASSEGGETQYF

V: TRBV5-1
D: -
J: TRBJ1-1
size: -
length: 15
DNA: TGCGCCAGCAGCCCGGGGGGCAGAAGGAACACTGAAGCTTTCTTT
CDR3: CASSPGGRRNTEAFF

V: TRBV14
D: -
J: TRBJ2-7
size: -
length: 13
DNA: TGTGCCAGCAGCCAGGCAACAGCCTACGAGCAGTACTTC
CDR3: CASSQATAYEQYF

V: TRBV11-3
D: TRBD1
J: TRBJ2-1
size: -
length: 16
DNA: TGTGCCAGCAGCGTGAGGCCGGGACAGGGGTCCAATGAGCAGTTCTTC
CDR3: CASSVRPGQGSNEQFF

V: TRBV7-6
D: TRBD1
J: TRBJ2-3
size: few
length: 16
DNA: TGTGCCAGCAGCCCGGGACAGGGGAGGAGGACAGATACGCAGTATTTT
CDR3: CASSPGQGRRTDTQYF

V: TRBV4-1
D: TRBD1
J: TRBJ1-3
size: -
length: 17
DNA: TGCGCCAGCAGCCAAATGGGAACCGGGACAGGTCCAAACACCATATATTTT
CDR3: CASSQMGTGTGPNTIYF

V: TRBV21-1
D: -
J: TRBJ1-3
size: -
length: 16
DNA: TGTGCCAGCAGCAAAGCGCTTGGGGCTCCCGGAAACACCATATATTTT
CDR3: CASSKALGAPGNTIYF

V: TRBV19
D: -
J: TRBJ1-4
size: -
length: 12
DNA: TGTGCCACCCGGAGGGAGAATGAAAAACTGTTTTTT
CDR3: CATRRENEKLFF

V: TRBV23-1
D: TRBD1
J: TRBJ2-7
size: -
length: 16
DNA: TGCGCCAGCAGTCATCCTTTGACAGGGGGCTCCTACGAGCAGTACTTC
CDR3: CASSHPLTGGSYEQYF

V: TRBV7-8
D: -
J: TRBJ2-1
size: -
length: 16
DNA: TGTGCCAGCAGGCCTCAAGCCCAAAGCTCCTACAATGAGCAGTTCTTC
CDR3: CASRPQAQSSYNEQFF

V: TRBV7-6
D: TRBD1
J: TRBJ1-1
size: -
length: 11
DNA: TGTGCCAGCAGCGTACAGGGGGAAGCTTTCTTT
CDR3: CASSVQGEAFF

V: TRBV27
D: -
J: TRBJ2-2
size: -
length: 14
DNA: TGTGCCAGCAGTTTGAGACTAAACACCGGGGAGCTGTTTTTT
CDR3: CASSLRLNTGELFF

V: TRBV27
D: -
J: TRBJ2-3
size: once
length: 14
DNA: TGTGCCAGCAGTTCCACAGCCCGCACAGATACGCAGTATTTT
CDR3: CASSSTARTDTQYF

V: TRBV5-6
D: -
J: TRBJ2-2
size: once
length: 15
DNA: TGTGCCAGCAGCTTAAACGGTCAGAACACCGGGGAGCTGTTTTTT
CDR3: CASSLNGQNTGELFF

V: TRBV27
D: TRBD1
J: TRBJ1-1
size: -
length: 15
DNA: TGTGCCAGCAGGGGGACAGGGGCTCTGAACACTGAAGCTTTCTTT
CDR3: CASRGTGALNTEAFF

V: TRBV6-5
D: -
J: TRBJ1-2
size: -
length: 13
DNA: TGTGCCAGCATAGGCCGGGGGGCCTATGGCTACACCTTC
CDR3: CASIGRGAYGYTF

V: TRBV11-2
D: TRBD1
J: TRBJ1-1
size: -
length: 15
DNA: TGTGCCAGCAGCCCCGGACAGGGTTCGTGGACTGAAGCTTTCTTT
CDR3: CASSPGQGSWTEAFF

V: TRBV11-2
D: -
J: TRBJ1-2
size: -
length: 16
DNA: TGTGCCAGCAGCCCCCAGAGAGGGGGAGAAAGGGGTGGCTACACCTTC
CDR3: CASSPQRGGERGGYTF

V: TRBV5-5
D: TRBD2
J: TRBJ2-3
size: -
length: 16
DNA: TGTGCCACCAGCTGGGGCGGGGGGGGGAGGGCCCTCCCTGGGTATTTT
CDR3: CATSWGGGGRALPGYF

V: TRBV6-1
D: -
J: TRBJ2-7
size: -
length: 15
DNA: TGTGCCAGCAGTGAAGAAGGCGGATCGTACTACGAGCAGTACTTC
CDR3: CASSEEGGSYYEQYF

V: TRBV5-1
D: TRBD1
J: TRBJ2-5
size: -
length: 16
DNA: TGCGCCAGCAGCCGGGACGGGACAGGAGGGCAAGAGACCCAGTACTTC
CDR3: CASSRDGTGGQETQYF

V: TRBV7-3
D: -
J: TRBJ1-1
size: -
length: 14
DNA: TGTGCCAGCAGCTTAGGGGGCCTGGGCACTGAAGCTTTCTTT
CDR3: CASSLGGLGTEAFF

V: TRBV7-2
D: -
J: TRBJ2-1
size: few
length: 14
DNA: TGTGCCAGCAGCCGGGGAGGGGGGGTAATTGAGCAGTTCTTC
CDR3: CASSRGGGVIEQFF

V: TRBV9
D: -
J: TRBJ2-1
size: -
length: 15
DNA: TGTGCCAGCAGCGTAGAAGGGGAAGCCTACAATGAGCAGTTCTTC
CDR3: CASSVEGEAYNEQFF

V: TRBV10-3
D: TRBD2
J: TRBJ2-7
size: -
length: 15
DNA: TGTGCCATCAGACAGGGACTAGCGGGAGGGAGCGAGCAGTACTTC
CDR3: CAIRQGLAGGSEQYF

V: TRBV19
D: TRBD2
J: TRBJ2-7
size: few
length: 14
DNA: TGTGCCAGTAACCCCGGCGGGAGGGGGACCGAGCAGTACTTC
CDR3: CASNPGGRGTEQYF

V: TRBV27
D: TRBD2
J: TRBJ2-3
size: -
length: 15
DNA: TGTGCCAGCAGTTTAACTAGCGCCAACACAGATACGCAGTATTTT
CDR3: CASSLTSANTDTQYF

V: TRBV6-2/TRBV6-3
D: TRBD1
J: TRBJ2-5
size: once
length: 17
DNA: TGTGCCAGCAGTTACCCAGTGATCGGACAGGTGAAAGAGACCCAGTACTTC
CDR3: CASSYPVIGQVKETQYF

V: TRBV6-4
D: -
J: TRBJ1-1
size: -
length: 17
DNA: TGTGCCAGCAGTGACGAGCGGGGACCGCCCATGAACACTGAAGCTTTCTTT
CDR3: CASSDERGPPMNTEAFF

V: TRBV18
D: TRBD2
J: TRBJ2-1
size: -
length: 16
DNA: TGTGCCAGCTCACCCATGGGAGCGGGAGGTTACAATGAGCAGTTCTTC
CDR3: CASSPMGAGGYNEQFF

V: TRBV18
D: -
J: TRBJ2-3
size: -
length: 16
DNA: TGTGCCAGCTCACTTGTTATTCTCGGGAGCACAGATACGCAGTATTTT
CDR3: CASSLVILGSTDTQYF

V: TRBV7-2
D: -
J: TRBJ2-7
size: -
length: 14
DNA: TGTGCCAGCAGCTTGGATTTCCGGAGCTACGAGCAGTACTTC
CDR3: CASSLDFRSYEQYF

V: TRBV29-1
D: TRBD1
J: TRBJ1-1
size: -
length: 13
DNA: TGCAGCGTCGCCAAGGGGGCATCAACTGAAGCTTTCTTT
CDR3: CSVAKGASTEAFF

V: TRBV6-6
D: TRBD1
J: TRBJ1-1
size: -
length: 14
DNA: TGTGCCAGCAGGGAAACAGGGGGCGGCACTGAAGCTTTCTTT
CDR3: CASRETGGGTEAFF

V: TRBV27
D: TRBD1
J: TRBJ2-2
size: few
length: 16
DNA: TGTGCCAGCAGGGATGGACAGGGCGCGAACACCGGGGAGCTGTTTTTT
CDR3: CASRDGQGANTGELFF